The table lists the clone carrying this T cell receptor beta chain with a count of one. The antigen is undetermined. Cocultured for over 5 days at 37°C were the mixed lymphocyte reaction cells. Here immunoSEQ multiplex PCR was the method, and the copy in TCRdb shows in-frame clones only, minus some. The table lists 9,500 or so clones, under 60% of them singletons. Trimming cost V 5 bases and J 7 bases, with 21 bases left between them. The germline CDR1 and CDR2 sequences are SGHAT and FQNNGV. The CDR3 contains 16 residues. This sample is drawn from a study of siplizumab effects on memory and regulatory T cells. General study points: Controls showed an average of around 28% Treg-derived mappable alloreactive CD4+ clones, while siplizumab showed 55% to 80%. It was never confirmed that proliferating Tregs from siplizumab cultures were suppressive.

The source material was CFSE-low (dividing) CD4+ T cells sorted from an allogeneic mixed lymphocyte reaction. The sequence was collected from a human donor in good health; the cells came from an allogeneic mixed lymphocyte reaction. The gene calls are TRBV11-2 and TRBJ2-4, with a possible D match to TRBD2 (6 bases). The CDR3 DNA follows: TGTGCCAGCAGCCTCCTTTGGAGGGGTCGGGGGAACATTCAGTACTTC. It specifies CASSLLWRGRGNIQYF.